This entry concerns a single TCR beta chain. What it binds is unknown. The V and J ends lost 3 bases and 8 bases respectively, with 10 bases between them. The V gene's germline CDR1 is SNHLY and CDR2 FYNNEI. The CDR3 is 12 residues long. This record comes from a study of T cell responses to AZD1222 COVID-19 vaccine. The study's findings and limits: Clonal diversity was possibly underestimated, and the donors were mostly white British, with more females. Baseline seropositivity occurred in only a handful of AZD1222 recipients. After the peak T cell response, and only then, were repertoires sampled. When two AZD1222 doses had been given, Spike-specific TCR breadth and depth rose.

The table came from immunoSEQ multiplex PCR; TCRdb's copy has only in-frame clones and leaves some out. Among 100,000 to 130,000 clones listed, 85% to 90% were seen once. The sequence derives from an adult in good health. The chain joins TRBV2 to TRBJ1-2; D uncertain. Specimen: peripheral blood, collected on day 0 of AZD1222 vaccination. The CDR3 spells CASSDRPYGYTF. Here the CDR3 DNA reads TGTGCCAGCAGTGACAGGCCCTACGGCTACACCTTC.